This TCR beta chain derives from a study of blood T cell repertoires in COVID-19. Overall study: T cells, B-cell-depleted T cells, or PBMCs provided the cDNA or gDNA that served as material.

Data came from immunoSEQ multiplex PCR; TCRdb stores just in-frame clones and leaves some out. The data hold about 310,000 clones, with around 87% observed a single time. The TCR sequence derives from a man in his forties or fifties with active or convalescent COVID-19. The source material was peripheral blood.

The chain's CDR3 is CASSLFPSSYSGNTIYF. The CDR3 DNA reads TGTGCCAGCAGCTTATTCCCTTCGAGCTACTCTGGAAACACCATATATTTT. J is TRBJ1-3 and V is TRBV13; D is ambiguous. CDR1 PRHDT and CDR2 FYEKMQ come from the germline V gene (reference sequence). V dropped 2 bases and J dropped 0 bases, with 14 bases sitting between them. This CDR3 spans 17 amino acids.